This T cell receptor (beta chain) was recorded in a study of identifying expanded T cells in peripheral blood. Whole-study findings and limits: Differentially abundant clones: roughly 1.3 between replicates, just under 17 at roughly 13 days, approximately 18 at four. Approximately 2-week clone count variance significantly increased as total template count grew.

This clone appeared a few times. Its antigen is unknown. The method was immunoSEQ multiplex PCR; TCRdb's version includes in-frame clones alone and lacks a portion of them. The sample has around 100,000 clones, 88% seen once; the top ten hold about 6%. V lost 6 bases, J lost 1 base, and 3 bases stayed unmatched. This CDR3 region has 15 residues. During the collection period, no donor immune events like infections were recorded. Sequenced material: blood. The chain has TRBV23-1 and TRBJ1-5; the match to TRBD1 covers 10 bases. TRBV23-1 has ORF status, its function being uncertain. The sequence was collected from a person between 18 and 75 years old in good health. The DNA of the CDR3 is TGCGCCAGCAGCGGGACAGGGGAGAGCAATCAGCCCCAGCATTTT. It translates to CASSGTGESNQPQHF.